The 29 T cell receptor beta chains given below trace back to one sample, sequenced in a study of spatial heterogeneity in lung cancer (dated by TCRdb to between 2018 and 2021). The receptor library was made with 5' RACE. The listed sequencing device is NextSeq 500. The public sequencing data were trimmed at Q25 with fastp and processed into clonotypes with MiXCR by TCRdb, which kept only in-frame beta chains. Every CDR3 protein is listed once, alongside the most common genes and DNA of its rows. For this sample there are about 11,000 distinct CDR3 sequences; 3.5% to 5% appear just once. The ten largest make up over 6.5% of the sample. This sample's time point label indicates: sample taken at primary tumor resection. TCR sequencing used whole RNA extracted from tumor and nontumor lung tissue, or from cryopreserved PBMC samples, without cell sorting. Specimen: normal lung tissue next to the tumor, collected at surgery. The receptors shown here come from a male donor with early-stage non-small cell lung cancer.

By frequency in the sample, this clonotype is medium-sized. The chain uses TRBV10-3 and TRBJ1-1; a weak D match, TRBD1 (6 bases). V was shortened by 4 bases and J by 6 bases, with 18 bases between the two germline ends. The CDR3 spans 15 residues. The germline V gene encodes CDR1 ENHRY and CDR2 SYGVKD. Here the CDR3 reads CAISGEGTIQAEAFF. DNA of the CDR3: TGTGCCATCAGTGGAGAGGGGACAATTCAGGCTGAAGCTTTCTTT.

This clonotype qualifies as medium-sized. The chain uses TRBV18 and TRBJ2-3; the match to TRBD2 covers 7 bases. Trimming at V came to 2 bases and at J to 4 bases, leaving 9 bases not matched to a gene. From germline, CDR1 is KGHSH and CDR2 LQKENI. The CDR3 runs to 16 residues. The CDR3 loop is CASSPGGGYPPDTQYF. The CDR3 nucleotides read TGTGCCAGCTCACCAGGCGGGGGTTATCCCCCAGATACGCAGTATTTT.

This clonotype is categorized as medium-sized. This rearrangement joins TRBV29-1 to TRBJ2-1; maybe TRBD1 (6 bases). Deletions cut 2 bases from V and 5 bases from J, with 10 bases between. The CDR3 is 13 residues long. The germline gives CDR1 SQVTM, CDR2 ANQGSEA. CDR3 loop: CSVEQGINNEQFF. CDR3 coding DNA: TGCAGCGTTGAACAGGGGATAAACAATGAGCAGTTCTTC.

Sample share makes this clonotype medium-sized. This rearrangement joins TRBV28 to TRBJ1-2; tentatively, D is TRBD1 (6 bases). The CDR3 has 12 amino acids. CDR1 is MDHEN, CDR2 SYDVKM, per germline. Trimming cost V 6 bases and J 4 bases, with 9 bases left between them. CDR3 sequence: CASSRTAYGYTF. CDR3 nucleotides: TGTGCCAGCAGCCGGACAGCCTATGGCTACACCTTC.

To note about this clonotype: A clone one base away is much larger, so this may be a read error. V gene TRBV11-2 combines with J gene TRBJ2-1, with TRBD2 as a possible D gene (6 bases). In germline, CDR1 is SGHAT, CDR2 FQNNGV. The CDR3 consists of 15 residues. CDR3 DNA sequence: TGTGCCAGCAGGGCCTCTAGCGTCTCCTACATTGAGCAGTTCTTC. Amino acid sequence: CASRASSVSYIEQFF.

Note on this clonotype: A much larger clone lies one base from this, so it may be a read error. CDR3: CSASGTASPLLF. The CDR3, as DNA: TGCAGTGCTTCCGGGACCGCCTCACCCCTCCTCTTT. The genes are TRBV20-1 and TRBJ1-6; a weak D match, TRBD1 (5 bases). The CDR3 contains 12 residues. From germline, CDR1 is DFQATT and CDR2 SNEGSKA (reference sequence).

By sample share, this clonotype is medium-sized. The CDR3 spells CASHLSEGEREGGQETQYF. The CDR3 DNA follows: TGCGCCAGCCATCTATCCGAGGGGGAGCGGGAGGGAGGCCAAGAGACCCAGTACTTC. V is TRBV5-1 and J is TRBJ2-5, with 10 bases aligning to TRBD2. The V segment lost 7 bases and the J segment 1 base; nucleotides outside the gene matches: 19. This CDR3 is 19 amino acids long. The germline gives CDR1 SGHRS, CDR2 YFSETQ.

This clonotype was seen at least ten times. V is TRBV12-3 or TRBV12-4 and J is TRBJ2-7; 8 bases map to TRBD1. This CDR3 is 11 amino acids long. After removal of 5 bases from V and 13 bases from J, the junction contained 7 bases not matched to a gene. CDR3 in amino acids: CASSDGTGLYF. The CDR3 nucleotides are TGTGCCAGCAGTGACGGGACAGGCTTATACTTC.

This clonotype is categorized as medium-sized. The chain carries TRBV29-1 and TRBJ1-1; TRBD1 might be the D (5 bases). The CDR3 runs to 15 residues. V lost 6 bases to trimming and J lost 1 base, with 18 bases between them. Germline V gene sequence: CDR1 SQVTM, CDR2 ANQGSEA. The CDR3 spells CSVNTRGGTNTEAFF. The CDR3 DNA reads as TGCAGCGTCAACACACGGGGCGGAACGAACACTGAAGCTTTCTTT.

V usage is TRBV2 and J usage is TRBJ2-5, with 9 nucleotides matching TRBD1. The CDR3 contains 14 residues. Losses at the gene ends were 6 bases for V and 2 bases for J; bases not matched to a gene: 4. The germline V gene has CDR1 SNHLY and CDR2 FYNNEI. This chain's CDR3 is CASRFGTGQETQYF. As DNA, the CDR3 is TGTGCCAGCAGGTTCGGGACAGGGCAAGAGACCCAGTACTTC.

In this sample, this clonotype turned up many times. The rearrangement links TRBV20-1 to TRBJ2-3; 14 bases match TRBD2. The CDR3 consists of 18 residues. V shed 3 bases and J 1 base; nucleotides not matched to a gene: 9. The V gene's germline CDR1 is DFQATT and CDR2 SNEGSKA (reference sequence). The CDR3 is CSARLGLAGVLGTDTQYF. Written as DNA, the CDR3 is TGCAGTGCTAGGTTGGGACTAGCGGGAGTCCTCGGCACAGATACGCAGTATTTT.

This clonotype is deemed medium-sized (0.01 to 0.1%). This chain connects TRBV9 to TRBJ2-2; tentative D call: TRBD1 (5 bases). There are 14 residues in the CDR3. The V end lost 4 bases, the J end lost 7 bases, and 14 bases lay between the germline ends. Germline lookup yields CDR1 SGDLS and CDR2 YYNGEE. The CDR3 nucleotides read TGTGCCAGCAGCTTATCCAGGGTATACGGGGAGCTGTTTTTT. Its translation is CASSLSRVYGELFF.

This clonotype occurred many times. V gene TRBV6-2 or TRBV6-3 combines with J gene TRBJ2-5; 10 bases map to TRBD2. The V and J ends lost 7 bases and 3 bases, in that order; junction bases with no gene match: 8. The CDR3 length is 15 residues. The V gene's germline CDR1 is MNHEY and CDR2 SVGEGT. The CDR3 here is CASNSAGGLKETQYF. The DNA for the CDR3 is TGTGCCAGCAACTCAGCGGGAGGGTTGAAAGAGACCCAGTACTTC.

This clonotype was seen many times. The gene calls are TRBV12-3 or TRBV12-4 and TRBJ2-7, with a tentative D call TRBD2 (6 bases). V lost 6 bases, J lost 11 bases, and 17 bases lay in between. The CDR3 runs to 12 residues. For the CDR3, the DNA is TGTGCCAGCAGGATGAATCGCGGGACGGAGTACTTC. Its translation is CASRMNRGTEYF.

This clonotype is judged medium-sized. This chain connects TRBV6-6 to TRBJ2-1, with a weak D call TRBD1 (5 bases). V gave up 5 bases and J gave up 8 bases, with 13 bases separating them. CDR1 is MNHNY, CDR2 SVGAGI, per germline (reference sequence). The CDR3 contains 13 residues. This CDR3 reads CASSPRLGDEQFF. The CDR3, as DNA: TGTGCCAGCAGTCCCCGTCTAGGGGATGAGCAGTTCTTC.

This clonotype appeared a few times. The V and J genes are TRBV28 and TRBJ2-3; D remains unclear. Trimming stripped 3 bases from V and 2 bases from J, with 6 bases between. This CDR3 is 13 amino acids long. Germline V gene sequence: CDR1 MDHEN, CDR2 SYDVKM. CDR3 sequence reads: CASSFADTDTQYF. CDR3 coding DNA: TGTGCCAGCAGTTTTGCAGACACAGATACGCAGTATTTT.

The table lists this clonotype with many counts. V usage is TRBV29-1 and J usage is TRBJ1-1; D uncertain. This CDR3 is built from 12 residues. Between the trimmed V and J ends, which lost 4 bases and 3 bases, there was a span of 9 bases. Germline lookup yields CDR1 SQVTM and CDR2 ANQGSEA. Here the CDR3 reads CSVVARYTEAFF. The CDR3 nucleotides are TGCAGCGTTGTAGCCAGATACACTGAAGCTTTCTTT.

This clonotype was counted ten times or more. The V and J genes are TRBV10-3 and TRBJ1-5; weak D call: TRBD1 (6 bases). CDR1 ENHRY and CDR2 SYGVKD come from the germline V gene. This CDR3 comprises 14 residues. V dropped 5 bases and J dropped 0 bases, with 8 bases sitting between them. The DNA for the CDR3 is TGTGCCATCAGTATGACAGGTAGCAATCAGCCCCAGCATTTT. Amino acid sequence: CAISMTGSNQPQHF.

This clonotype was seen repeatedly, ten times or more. The CDR3 protein is CASSLKGAHTQYF. CDR3 DNA: TGTGCCAGCAGCTTGAAAGGGGCTCATACGCAGTATTTT. The gene calls are TRBV5-6 and TRBJ2-3; D might be TRBD1 (5 bases). V was clipped by 1 base and J by 7 bases, with 10 bases between them. The germline V gene encodes CDR1 SGHDT and CDR2 YYEEEE. The CDR3 consists of 13 residues.

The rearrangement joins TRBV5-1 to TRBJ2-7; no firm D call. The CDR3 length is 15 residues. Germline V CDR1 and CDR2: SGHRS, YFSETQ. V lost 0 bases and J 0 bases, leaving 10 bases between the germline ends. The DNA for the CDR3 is TGCGCCAGCAGCTTGGCCTCACAAGTCTCCTACGAGCAGTACTTC. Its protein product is CASSLASQVSYEQYF.

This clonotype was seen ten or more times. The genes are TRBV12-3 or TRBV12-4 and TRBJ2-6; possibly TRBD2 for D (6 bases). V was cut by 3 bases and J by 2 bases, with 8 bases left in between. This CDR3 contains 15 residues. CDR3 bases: TGTGCCAGCAGTTTTGGAGGGACTGGGGCCAACGTCCTGACTTTC. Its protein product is CASSFGGTGANVLTF.

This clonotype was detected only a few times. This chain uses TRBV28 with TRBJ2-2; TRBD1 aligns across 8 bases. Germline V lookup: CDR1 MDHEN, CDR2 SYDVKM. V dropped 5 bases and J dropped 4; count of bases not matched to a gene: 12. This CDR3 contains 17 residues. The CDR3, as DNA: TGTGCCAGCAGTCCTATTCTGACAGGGGCGTTCACCGGGGAGCTGTTTTTT. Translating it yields CASSPILTGAFTGELFF. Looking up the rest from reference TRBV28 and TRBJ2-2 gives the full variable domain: DVKVTQSSRYLVKRTGEKVFLECVQDMDHENMFWYRQDPGLGLRLIYFSYDVKMKEKGDIPEGYSVSREKKERFSLILESASTNQTSMYLCASSPILTGAFTGELFFGEGSRLTVL.

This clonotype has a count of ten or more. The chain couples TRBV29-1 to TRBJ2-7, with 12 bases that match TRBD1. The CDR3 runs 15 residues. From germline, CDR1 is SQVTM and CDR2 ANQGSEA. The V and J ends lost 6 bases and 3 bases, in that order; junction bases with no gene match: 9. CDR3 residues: CSVLTGTGGVYEQYF. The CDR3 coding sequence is TGCAGCGTCCTCACCGGGACAGGGGGCGTCTACGAGCAGTACTTC.

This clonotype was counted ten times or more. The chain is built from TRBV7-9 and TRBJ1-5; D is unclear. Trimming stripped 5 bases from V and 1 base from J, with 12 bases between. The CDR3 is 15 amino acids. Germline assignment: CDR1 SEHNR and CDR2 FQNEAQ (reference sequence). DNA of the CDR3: TGTGCCAGCAGCCCAAGCGGCGGGAGCAATCAGCCCCAGCATTTT. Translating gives CASSPSGGSNQPQHF.

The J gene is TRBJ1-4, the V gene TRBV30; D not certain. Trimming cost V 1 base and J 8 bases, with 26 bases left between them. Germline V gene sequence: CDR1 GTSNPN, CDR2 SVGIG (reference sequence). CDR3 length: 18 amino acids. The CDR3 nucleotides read TGTGCCTGGAGTGGGATCGCAAGAAGGACGGGGTTAGAAGAAAAACTGTTTTTT. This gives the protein CAWSGIARRTGLEEKLFF.

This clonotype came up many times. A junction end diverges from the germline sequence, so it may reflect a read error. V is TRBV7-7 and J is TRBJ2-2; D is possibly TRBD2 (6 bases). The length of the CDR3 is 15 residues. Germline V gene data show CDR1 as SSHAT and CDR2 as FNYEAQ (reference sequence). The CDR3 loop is CASSFGGLSTGELFF. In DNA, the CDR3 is TGTGCTAGCAGCTTCGGGGGACTGAGCACCGGGGAGCTGTTTTTT.

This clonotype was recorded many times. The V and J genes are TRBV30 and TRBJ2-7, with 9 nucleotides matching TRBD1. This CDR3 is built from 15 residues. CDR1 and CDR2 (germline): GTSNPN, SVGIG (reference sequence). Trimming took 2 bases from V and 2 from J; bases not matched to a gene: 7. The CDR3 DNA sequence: TGTGCCTGGAGTAATCCCGGGACAGGGACCTACGAGCAGTACTTC. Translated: CAWSNPGTGTYEQYF.

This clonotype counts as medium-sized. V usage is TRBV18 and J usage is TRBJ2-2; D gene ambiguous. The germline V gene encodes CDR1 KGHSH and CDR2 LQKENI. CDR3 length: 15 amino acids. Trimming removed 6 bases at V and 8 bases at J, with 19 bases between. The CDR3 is CASSPLPTISGELFF. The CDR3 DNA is TGTGCCAGCTCCCCCCTACCTACGATCTCTGGGGAGCTGTTTTTT.

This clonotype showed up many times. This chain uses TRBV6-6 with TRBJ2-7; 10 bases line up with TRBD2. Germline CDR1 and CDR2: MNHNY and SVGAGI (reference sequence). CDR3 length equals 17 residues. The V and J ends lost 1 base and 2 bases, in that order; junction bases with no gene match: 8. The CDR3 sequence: CASSYWLAGAAAYEQYF. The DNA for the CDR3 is TGTGCCAGCAGTTACTGGCTAGCGGGAGCCGCAGCCTACGAGCAGTACTTC.